This TCR beta chain was documented in a study of shared clonotypes between healthy human individuals (dated by TCRdb to the early 2020s). Study-level background: A couple of women and three men aged 18 to 49 years were included in the cohort. The study deeply sequenced blood TCR repertoires of five healthy adults to estimate repertoire size and the extent of clonotype sharing between individuals. For each donor, CD4 naive and CD4 memory were each run on three plates, CD8 naive on two plates, and CD8 memory on one plate. Different laboratories and diverse techniques were used to prepare libraries and sequence TCR repertoires, to increase sequencing depth and limit assay-specific biases. Per donor, leukapheresis produced somewhere between about 0.9 and 9 billion PBMCs.

Healthy HIV-negative adults with no recently reported acute infections or vaccinations were included as donors. Only Caucasian adults living in Nashville, Tennessee, USA were represented among the donors. CD4+ T cells were enriched by magnetic negative selection; naive cells were then positively selected on CD45RA, and the negative fraction formed the memory subset. Blood was collected by leukapheresis, and PBMCs were isolated by Ficoll-Histopaque density gradient centrifugation and then cryopreserved in liquid nitrogen vapor phase. Purity and quantity of every magnetically sorted T cell population were checked by analytical flow cytometry. Each sorted fraction had its genomic DNA isolated and then quantified by UV absorbance on a Nanodrop 2000c. In regard to this clone: Its antigen specificity is not known. Base qualities are not provided; no much larger clone lies one nucleotide away.

Study-wide conclusions, independent of this receptor: When four donors were compared, the shared fraction of clonotypes was roughly 4.8% for naive CD4, 3% to 4% for naive CD8, roughly 2.5% for memory CD4, and 0.4% for memory CD8. Larger estimated clonotype richness was generally found for naive subsets than for memory subsets. Clonotypes shared by all four sorted-subset donors showed higher generation probabilities than non-shared clonotypes. The genetic and exposure-history diversity represented was limited by the small number of donors. Based on pairwise subsampling, the degree of clonotype sharing among donors was expected to be affected by sequencing depth. Sampling was limited to blood, and TCR repertoires in tissue likely differ from TCR repertoires in blood. Rarefaction of sorted-subset datasets indicated incomplete sequencing despite the large sequencing depth.

TCR CDR3 regions were amplified from genomic DNA by multiplex PCR using the deep immunoSEQ assay. Extracted genomic DNA from each cell subset was spread evenly across all wells of several immunoSEQ 96-well plates, with each plate serving as a replicate. For sorted subsets, 150 to 200 ng genomic DNA, equal to some 28,000 T cell genomes, was loaded into each replicate PCR. Purified libraries were measured with a Qubit 3.0 fluorometer, size-checked on a Bioanalyzer 2100, and measured again with the KAPA Library Quantification kit. Every immunoSEQ 96-well plate was sequenced on a separate single-read 150-cycle Illumina NextSeq 550 flow cell. The paper's processing steps were these. Because the immunoSEQ output held only junctional sequences and lacked quality scores, the filtering could not match the filtering applied to full-length reads. To assign V/J genes and CDR3, sequences were annotated using PyIR, a Python wrapper for IgBLAST v1.9, with IMGT germline references. Reads with weak V/J assignments (E-value above 1e-6), missing CDR3, stop codons, out-of-frame junctions, or ambiguous translated residues were removed. V3J clonotypes were defined by identical inferred V gene, J gene, and CDR3 amino acid sequence. The percentage overlap between two repertoires was calculated by dividing the number of shared unique clonotypes by the size of the smaller repertoire. Repertoire richness was assessed with RTK rarefaction, the Chao1 estimator, and Recon v2.1 estimates of unobserved clonotypes. Generation probabilities for all TCRbeta clonotypes obtained by the gDNA method from four donors were computed using OLGA. Entries here come from immuneACCESS through TCRdb and include only in-frame sequences with V and J called. Some clones fail to appear in such tables; in the studies checked, an unresolved V gene covers under half of the shortfall, and the cause of the remainder is unknown. D and trimming come from the DNA, and the V and J calls and clone size come from that table. The sample contains some 2,500,000 clones, approximately 93% of them found a single time. Together, the top ten hold 0.36% of the sample.

Here V drops 1 base and J drops 2 bases, and the junction holds 3 bases not matched to any gene. From the germline V gene, CDR1 is SGHRS and CDR2 is YFSETQ. Including the terminal cysteine and phenylalanine, the CDR3 comprises 15 residues. Only CDR3 DNA remains: 45 bases, in frame from the first base. The rearranged segments are TRBV5-1 and TRBJ2-1; TRBD2 agrees with 7 junctional bases. The receptor was isolated from a man younger than 30 in good health. Some clones in this sample may be carry-over from other donors' samples. Sequenced sample: naive CD4+ T cells from PBMCs. The sample's cell subset or site label, in plain terms: CD45RA+ positively selected. The CDR3 region reads CASSLFGTTYNEQFF. The nucleotides are TGCGCCAGCAGCTTGTTCGGGACTACCTACAATGAGCAGTTCTTC.